The rows below give T cell receptor beta chains drawn from one sample of a study of cytomegalovirus exposure and HLA in healthy donors. Profiling relied on immunoSEQ multiplex PCR, and the TCRdb table lists in-frame clones only, not all of them. The table shows 35,000 to 40,000 clones, with 70% to 85% occurring only once. Sequencing was performed on PBMCs. These receptors all come from a young man in good health and CMV-seronegative. CDR3s include the opening cysteine and the closing phenylalanine or tryptophan. Each record gives: clone size, J gene, D gene, V gene, CDR3 protein, CDR3 DNA. The D gene is left open where the match is weak. The listing skips clone size in some rows; elsewhere it reads once, few, many or a size class.

clone_size: .
j_call: TRBJ2-3
d_call: TRBD2
v_call: TRBV6-4
cdr3_aa: CASSDSAGGADTQYF
cdr3_nt: TGTGCCAGCAGTGACTCGGCGGGGGGGGCAGATACGCAGTATTTT

clone_size: .
j_call: TRBJ2-3
d_call: TRBD2
v_call: TRBV13
cdr3_aa: CASSLSTSGPDTQYF
cdr3_nt: TGTGCCAGCAGCTTAAGTACTAGCGGCCCAGATACGCAGTATTTT

clone_size: .
j_call: TRBJ2-1
d_call: TRBD2
v_call: TRBV5-6
cdr3_aa: CASRGRGGPHNEQFF
cdr3_nt: TGTGCCAGCCGGGGGAGGGGAGGGCCCCACAATGAGCAGTTCTTC

clone_size: .
j_call: TRBJ2-3
d_call: TRBD1
v_call: TRBV5-1
cdr3_aa: CASSPGQATDTQYF
cdr3_nt: TGCGCCAGCAGCCCGGGACAGGCAACAGATACGCAGTATTTT

clone_size: few
j_call: TRBJ2-7
d_call: TRBD2
v_call: TRBV9
cdr3_aa: CASSVALTSGSYEQYF
cdr3_nt: TGTGCCAGCAGCGTAGCTCTCACTAGCGGGTCCTACGAGCAGTACTTC

clone_size: .
j_call: TRBJ2-7
d_call: .
v_call: TRBV7-8
cdr3_aa: CASSLALGREQYF
cdr3_nt: TGTGCCAGCAGCTTGGCCCTAGGCCGTGAGCAGTACTTC

clone_size: .
j_call: TRBJ2-4
d_call: TRBD1
v_call: TRBV7-6
cdr3_aa: CASSPLTTGSGDIQYF
cdr3_nt: TGTGCCAGCAGCCCCCTGACGACAGGGAGCGGAGACATTCAGTACTTC

clone_size: few
j_call: TRBJ1-3
d_call: TRBD1
v_call: TRBV18
cdr3_aa: CASSLGTDSGNTIYF
cdr3_nt: TGTGCCAGCTCACTGGGGACAGACTCTGGAAACACCATATATTTT

clone_size: .
j_call: TRBJ2-5
d_call: .
v_call: TRBV10-1
cdr3_aa: CASSEQVLETQYF
cdr3_nt: TGCGCCAGCAGTGAACAAGTCCTAGAGACCCAGTACTTC

clone_size: .
j_call: TRBJ1-1
d_call: .
v_call: TRBV19
cdr3_aa: CASSDPQTGPNTEAFF
cdr3_nt: TGTGCCAGTAGCGACCCCCAGACAGGCCCGAACACTGAAGCTTTCTTT

clone_size: .
j_call: TRBJ2-7
d_call: TRBD2
v_call: TRBV7-6
cdr3_aa: CASSLGKGLAYSSYEQYF
cdr3_nt: TGTGCCAGCAGCTTAGGGAAGGGACTAGCGTACAGCTCCTACGAGCAGTACTTC

clone_size: .
j_call: TRBJ2-7
d_call: .
v_call: TRBV28
cdr3_aa: CASSGRGRNYEQYF
cdr3_nt: TGTGCCAGCAGTGGTCGGGGAAGAAACTACGAGCAGTACTTC

clone_size: few
j_call: TRBJ2-1
d_call: .
v_call: TRBV30
cdr3_aa: CAWSVPGPEQFF
cdr3_nt: TGTGCCTGGAGTGTACCTGGGCCTGAGCAGTTCTTC

clone_size: .
j_call: TRBJ1-5
d_call: .
v_call: TRBV27
cdr3_aa: CASSFSGNQPQHF
cdr3_nt: TGTGCCAGCAGTTTTTCAGGGAACCAGCCCCAGCATTTT

clone_size: .
j_call: TRBJ2-1
d_call: TRBD1
v_call: TRBV9
cdr3_aa: CASSPHPGTGERQFF
cdr3_nt: TGTGCCAGCAGCCCACATCCCGGGACAGGGGAACGCCAGTTCTTC

clone_size: .
j_call: TRBJ1-2
d_call: .
v_call: TRBV5-8
cdr3_aa: CASSSGYGYTF
cdr3_nt: TGTGCCAGCAGCTCAGGGTATGGCTACACCTTC

clone_size: .
j_call: TRBJ2-1
d_call: TRBD1
v_call: TRBV10-2
cdr3_aa: CASRGGQGNNEQFF
cdr3_nt: TGCGCCAGCAGGGGGGGACAGGGGAACAATGAGCAGTTCTTC

clone_size: few
j_call: TRBJ2-7
d_call: TRBD1
v_call: TRBV5-4
cdr3_aa: CASSKSGTGGSGYEQYF
cdr3_nt: TGTGCCAGCAGCAAAAGCGGGACAGGGGGATCGGGCTACGAGCAGTACTTC

clone_size: .
j_call: TRBJ2-7
d_call: TRBD1
v_call: TRBV7-8
cdr3_aa: CASSYQDRGVYEQYF
cdr3_nt: TGTGCCAGCAGCTATCAAGACAGGGGGGTTTACGAGCAGTACTTC